These T cell receptor beta chains were read from a single sample in a study of control samples from healthy donors and cancer patients. TCRdb's table, derived via immunoSEQ multiplex PCR, lists solely in-frame clones and lacks some. The sample lists about 410,000 clones; 90% were seen once. The material sequenced was PBMCs. These receptors all come from a man between 40 and 49 years old with head and neck cancer. Each CDR3 is given with its conserved first and last residue. The order of the fields is D gene, J gene, V gene, clone size, CDR3 DNA, CDR3 protein. The D gene is left open where the match is weak. Not all rows give a size; the values are once, few, many and, for expanded clones, a class.

D gene: TRBD1
J gene: TRBJ2-3
V gene: TRBV28
clone size: once
CDR3 DNA: TGTGCCAGCAGTTTTGAGGGGGCCTCAGATACGCAGTATTTT
CDR3 protein: CASSFEGASDTQYF

D gene: TRBD1
J gene: TRBJ2-3
V gene: TRBV14
clone size: -
CDR3 DNA: TGTGCCAGCAGCCAAGATCGGTTTGGGACAGGGGAAGATACGCAGTATTTT
CDR3 protein: CASSQDRFGTGEDTQYF

D gene: TRBD2
J gene: TRBJ2-1
V gene: TRBV2
clone size: -
CDR3 DNA: TGTGCCAGCAGAAGCACTAGCGGGGGGGCTCACAATGAGCAGTTCTTC
CDR3 protein: CASRSTSGGAHNEQFF

D gene: -
J gene: TRBJ2-2
V gene: TRBV19
clone size: few
CDR3 DNA: TGTGCCAGTAGTATGGGAGACTCCCAAGCTGGGGAGCTGTTTTTT
CDR3 protein: CASSMGDSQAGELFF

D gene: -
J gene: TRBJ2-7
V gene: TRBV5-1
clone size: -
CDR3 DNA: TGCGCCAGCAGCTTGGGCGGGGGCACCTACGAGCAGTACTTC
CDR3 protein: CASSLGGGTYEQYF

D gene: -
J gene: TRBJ1-1
V gene: TRBV20-1
clone size: -
CDR3 DNA: TGCAGTGCTAGTGGACACCCGAACACTGAAGCTTTCTTT
CDR3 protein: CSASGHPNTEAFF

D gene: TRBD1
J gene: TRBJ1-4
V gene: TRBV5-4
clone size: -
CDR3 DNA: TGTGCCAGCAGCTTTCCAGGGGGAAATGAAAAACTGTTTTTT
CDR3 protein: CASSFPGGNEKLFF

D gene: -
J gene: TRBJ2-7
V gene: TRBV2
clone size: -
CDR3 DNA: TGTGCCAGCAGTTCCTACGAGCAGTACTTC
CDR3 protein: CASSSYEQYF

D gene: -
J gene: TRBJ2-3
V gene: TRBV5-4
clone size: -
CDR3 DNA: TGTGCCAGCAGCCCGGACCGTGTGCGGCAAGATACGCAGTATTTT
CDR3 protein: CASSPDRVRQDTQYF

D gene: -
J gene: TRBJ1-1
V gene: TRBV10-1
clone size: -
CDR3 DNA: TGCGCCAGCAGTGGGAACGACCGGGTGGGTGACACTGAAGCTTTCTTT
CDR3 protein: CASSGNDRVGDTEAFF

D gene: -
J gene: TRBJ1-1
V gene: TRBV29-1
clone size: once
CDR3 DNA: TGCAGCGTTGTCCTTGACGGGAACACTGAAGCTTTCTTT
CDR3 protein: CSVVLDGNTEAFF